The source of this T cell receptor (beta chain) is a study of a mutant IDH1 vaccine in newly diagnosed glioma. Trimming stripped 1 base from V and 4 bases from J, with 13 bases between. Per the germline V gene, CDR1 is LGHNA and CDR2 is YNFKEQ. This CDR3 region has 15 residues. As to this clone: What it binds is not known.

TCRdb's copy holds only in-frame clones and misses some; the assay was immunoSEQ multiplex PCR. In the table there are approximately 70,000 clones, 84% of which are singletons. As for time point: week 23, last vaccination. Alongside topical imiquimod, each dose of vaccine comprised 300 ug of mutant IDH1 20-mer peptide. The V and J genes are TRBV4-2 and TRBJ1-2, with D tentatively TRBD1 (5 bases). This TCR derives from a man aged 18-30 years with glioma. The sequencing here drew on PBMCs, taken from a glioma patient whose treatment included an IDH1 peptide vaccine. The CDR3 is CASSQGGEVTYGYTF. CDR3 coding DNA: TGTGCCAGCAGCCAAGGGGGGGAGGTCACCTATGGCTACACCTTC.